This T cell receptor beta chain appears in the sequencing data of a study of T cell changes during pregnancy in multiple sclerosis. Only one count was recorded for this clone. Germline CDR1 and CDR2: SGHAT and FQNNGV. The CDR3 totals 14 residues. Assay: immunoSEQ multiplex PCR; the TCRdb copy retains only in-frame clones and omits some. This repertoire shows over 12,000 clones, 65% to 90% found once; its top ten account for 15% to 20%. This specimen was CD8+ T cells from peripheral blood mononuclear cells, taken in the first trimester of pregnancy. The receptor's source is a female donor with multiple sclerosis, enrolled in a pregnancy study. The rearrangement uses TRBV11-2 and TRBJ2-5, with 7 bases lining up with TRBD2. The J call is doubtful: the DNA matches TRBJ2-7 better. In DNA form, the CDR3 reads TGTGCCAGCAGCTTAGCGGGAGGTCGCTACGAGCAGTACTTC. Protein product: CASSLAGGRYEQYF.